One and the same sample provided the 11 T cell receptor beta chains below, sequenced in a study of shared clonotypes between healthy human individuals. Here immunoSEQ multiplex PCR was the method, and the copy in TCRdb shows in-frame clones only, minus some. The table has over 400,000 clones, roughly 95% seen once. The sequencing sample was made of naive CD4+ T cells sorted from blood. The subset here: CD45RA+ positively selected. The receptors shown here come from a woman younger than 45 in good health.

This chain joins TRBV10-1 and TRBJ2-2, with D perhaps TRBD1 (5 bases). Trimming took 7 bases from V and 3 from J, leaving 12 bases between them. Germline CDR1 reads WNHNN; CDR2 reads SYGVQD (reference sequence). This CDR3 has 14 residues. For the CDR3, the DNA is TGCGCCAGCACCCCAGGGCCCTACACCGGGGAGCTGTTTTTT. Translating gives CASTPGPYTGELFF.

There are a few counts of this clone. The CDR3 is CASSQRLINQPQHF. CDR3 nucleotide sequence: TGCGCCAGCAGCCAAAGATTGATTAATCAGCCCCAGCATTTT. The V and J genes are TRBV4-1 and TRBJ1-5; D not resolved. CDR1 is MGHRA, CDR2 YSYEKL, per germline. Trimming pared 2 bases from V and 4 bases from J, leaving 9 bases between. The CDR3 totals 14 residues.

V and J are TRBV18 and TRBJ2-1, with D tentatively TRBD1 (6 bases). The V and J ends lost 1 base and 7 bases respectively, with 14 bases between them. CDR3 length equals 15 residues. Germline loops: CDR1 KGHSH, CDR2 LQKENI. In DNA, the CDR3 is TGTGCCAGCTCACCACTGGGGGCCCTTGGGAATGAGCAGTTCTTC. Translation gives CASSPLGALGNEQFF.

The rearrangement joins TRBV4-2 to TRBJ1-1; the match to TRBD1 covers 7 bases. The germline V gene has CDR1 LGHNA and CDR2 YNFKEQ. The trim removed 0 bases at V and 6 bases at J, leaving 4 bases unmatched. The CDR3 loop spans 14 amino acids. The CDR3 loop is CASSQDGGQPEAFF. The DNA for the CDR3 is TGTGCCAGCAGCCAAGACGGGGGACAGCCTGAAGCTTTCTTT.

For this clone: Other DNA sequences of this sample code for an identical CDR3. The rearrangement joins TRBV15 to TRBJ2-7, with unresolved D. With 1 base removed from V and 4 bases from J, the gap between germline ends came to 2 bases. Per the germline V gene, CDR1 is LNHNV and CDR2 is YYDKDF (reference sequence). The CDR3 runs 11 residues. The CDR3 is CATSRGYEQYF. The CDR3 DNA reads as TGTGCCACCAGCAGAGGGTACGAGCAGTACTTC.

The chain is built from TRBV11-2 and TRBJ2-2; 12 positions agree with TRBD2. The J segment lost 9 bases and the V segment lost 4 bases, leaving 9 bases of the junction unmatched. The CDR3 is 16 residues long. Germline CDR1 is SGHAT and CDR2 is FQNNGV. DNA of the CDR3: TGTGCCAGCAGCTCCACTAGCGGGAGGCAAATACGGGAGCTGTTTTTT. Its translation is CASSSTSGRQIRELFF. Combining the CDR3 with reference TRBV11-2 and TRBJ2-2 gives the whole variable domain EAGVAQSPRYKIIEKRQSVAFWCNPISGHATLYWYQQILGQGPKLLIQFQNNGVVDDSQLPKDRFSAERLKGVDSTLKIQPAKLEDSAVYLCASSSTSGRQIRELFFGEGSRLTVL.

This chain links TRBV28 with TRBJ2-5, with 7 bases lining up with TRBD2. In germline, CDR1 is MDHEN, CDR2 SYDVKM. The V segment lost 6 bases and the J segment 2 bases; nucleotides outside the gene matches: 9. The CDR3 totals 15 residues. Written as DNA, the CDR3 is TGTGCCAGCAGCGCAGGACTAGGTCGGCAAGAGACCCAGTACTTC. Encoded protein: CASSAGLGRQETQYF.

The CDR3 sequence: CASSPPDRGNTEAFF. CDR3 in DNA: TGTGCCAGCTCACCACCGGACAGGGGAAACACTGAAGCTTTCTTT. This chain links TRBV18 with TRBJ1-1; 9 bases line up with TRBD1. Germline lookup yields CDR1 KGHSH and CDR2 LQKENI. This CDR3 is 15 amino acids long. With V trimmed by 0 bases and J by 2 bases, 1 base remained unmatched.

CDR3 sequence reads: CASSLNRGQANEQFF. In DNA form, the CDR3 reads TGTGCCAGCAGCTTAAACAGGGGACAGGCCAATGAGCAGTTCTTC. This sequence joins TRBV7-3 and TRBJ2-1; TRBD1 matches at 8 bases. The CDR3 sequence is 15 residues long. V lost 1 base, J lost 6 bases, and 5 bases stayed unmatched. CDR1 and CDR2 from the germline V gene are SGHTA and FQGTGA.

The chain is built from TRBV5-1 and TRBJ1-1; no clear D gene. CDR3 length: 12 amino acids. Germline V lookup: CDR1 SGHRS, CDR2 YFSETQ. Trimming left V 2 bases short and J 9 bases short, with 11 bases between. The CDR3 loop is CASSFGSNKAFF. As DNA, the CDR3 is TGCGCCAGCAGCTTCGGGTCTAACAAAGCTTTCTTT.

The CDR3 coding sequence is TGCAGCGTTGTCCCTAGAGAATGGGATGAGCAGTTCTTC. This translates into CSVVPREWDEQFF. This sequence joins TRBV29-1 and TRBJ2-1, with D uncertain. Trimming removed 4 bases at V and 8 bases at J, with 15 bases between. Per the germline V gene, CDR1 is SQVTM and CDR2 is ANQGSEA. CDR3 length: 13 residues.